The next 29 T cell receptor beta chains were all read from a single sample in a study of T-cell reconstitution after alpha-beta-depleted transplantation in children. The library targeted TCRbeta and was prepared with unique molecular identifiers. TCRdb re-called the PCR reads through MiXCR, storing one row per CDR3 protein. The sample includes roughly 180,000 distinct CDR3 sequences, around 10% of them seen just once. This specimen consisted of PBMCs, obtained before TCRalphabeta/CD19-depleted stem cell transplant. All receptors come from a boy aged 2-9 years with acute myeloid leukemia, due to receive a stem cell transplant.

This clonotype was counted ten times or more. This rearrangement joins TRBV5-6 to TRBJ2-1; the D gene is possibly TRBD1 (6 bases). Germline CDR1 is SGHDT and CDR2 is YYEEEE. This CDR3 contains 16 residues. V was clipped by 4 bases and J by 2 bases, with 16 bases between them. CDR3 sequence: CASSDSWGRTYNEQFF. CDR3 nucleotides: TGTGCCAGCAGCGACTCTTGGGGGCGGACCTACAATGAGCAGTTCTTC.

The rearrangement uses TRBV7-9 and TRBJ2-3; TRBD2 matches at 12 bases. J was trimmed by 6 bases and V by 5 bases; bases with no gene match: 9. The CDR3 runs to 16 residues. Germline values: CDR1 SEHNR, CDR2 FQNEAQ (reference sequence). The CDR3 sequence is CASSPRLAGDLDTQYF. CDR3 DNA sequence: TGTGCCAGCAGCCCTAGACTAGCGGGAGACCTTGATACGCAGTATTTT.

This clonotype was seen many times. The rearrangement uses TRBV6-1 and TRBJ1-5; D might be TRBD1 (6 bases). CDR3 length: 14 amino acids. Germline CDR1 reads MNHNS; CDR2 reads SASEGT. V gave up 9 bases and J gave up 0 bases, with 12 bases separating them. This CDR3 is CASEQGDSNQPQHF. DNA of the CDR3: TGTGCCAGTGAACAGGGAGATAGCAATCAGCCCCAGCATTTT.

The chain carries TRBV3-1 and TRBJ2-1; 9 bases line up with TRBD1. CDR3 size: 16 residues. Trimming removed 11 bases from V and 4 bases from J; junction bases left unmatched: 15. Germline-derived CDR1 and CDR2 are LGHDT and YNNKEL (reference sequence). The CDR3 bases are TGTGCCTCCTGCAATATGGGACAGGGCCTATACAATGAGCAGTTCTTC. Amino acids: CASCNMGQGLYNEQFF.

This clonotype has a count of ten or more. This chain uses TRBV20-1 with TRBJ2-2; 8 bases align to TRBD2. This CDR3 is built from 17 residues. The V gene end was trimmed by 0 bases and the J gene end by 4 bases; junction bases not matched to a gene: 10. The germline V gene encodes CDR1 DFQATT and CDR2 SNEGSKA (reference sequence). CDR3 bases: TGCAGTGCTAGAGATATTGGCGGGGGGCTCCCCACCGGGGAGCTGTTTTTT. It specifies CSARDIGGGLPTGELFF.

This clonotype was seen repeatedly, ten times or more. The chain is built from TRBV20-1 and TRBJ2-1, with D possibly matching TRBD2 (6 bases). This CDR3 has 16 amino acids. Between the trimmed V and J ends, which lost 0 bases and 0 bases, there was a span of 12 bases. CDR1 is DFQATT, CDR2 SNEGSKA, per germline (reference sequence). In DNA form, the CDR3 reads TGCAGTGCTAGAGATCGTTGGCGGGACTCCTACAATGAGCAGTTCTTC. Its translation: CSARDRWRDSYNEQFF.

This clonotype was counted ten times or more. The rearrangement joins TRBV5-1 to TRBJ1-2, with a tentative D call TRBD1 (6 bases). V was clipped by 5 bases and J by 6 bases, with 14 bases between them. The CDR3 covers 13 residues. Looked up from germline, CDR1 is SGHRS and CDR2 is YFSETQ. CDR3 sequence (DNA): TGCGCCAGCAGTGCAGGGGTCTTCCATGGCTACACCTTC. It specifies CASSAGVFHGYTF.

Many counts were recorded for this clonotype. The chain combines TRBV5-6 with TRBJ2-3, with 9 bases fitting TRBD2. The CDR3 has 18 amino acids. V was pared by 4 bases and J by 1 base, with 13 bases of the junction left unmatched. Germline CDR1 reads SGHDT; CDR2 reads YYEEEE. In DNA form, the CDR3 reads TGTGCCAGCAGCCCCCGCCGGGGGCGGGAGGGCCGCACAGATACGCAGTATTTT. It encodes CASSPRRGREGRTDTQYF.

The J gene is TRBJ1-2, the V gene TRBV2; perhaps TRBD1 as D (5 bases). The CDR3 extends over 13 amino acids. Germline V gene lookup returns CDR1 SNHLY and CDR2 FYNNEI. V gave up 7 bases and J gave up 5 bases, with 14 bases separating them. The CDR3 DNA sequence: TGTGCCAGCATATCGGGGGTGGAGTATGGCTACACCTTC. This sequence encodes CASISGVEYGYTF.

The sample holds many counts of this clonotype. Here the CDR3 reads CASSLGTSDYEQYF. The CDR3 region has the DNA TGCGCCAGCAGCTTAGGGACTAGCGATTACGAGCAGTACTTC. The chain uses TRBV5-1 and TRBJ2-7, with 10 nucleotides matching TRBD2. The CDR3 is made up of 14 amino acids. Germline lookup yields CDR1 SGHRS and CDR2 YFSETQ. The V gene end was trimmed by 2 bases and the J gene end by 4 bases; junction bases not matched to a gene: 3. Together with reference TRBV5-1 and TRBJ2-7, the CDR3 gives the full variable domain: KAGVTQTPRYLIKTRGQQVTLSCSPISGHRSVSWYQQTPGQGLQFLFEYFSETQRNKGNFPGRFSGRQFSNSRSEMNVSTLELGDSALYLCASSLGTSDYEQYFGPGTRLTVT.

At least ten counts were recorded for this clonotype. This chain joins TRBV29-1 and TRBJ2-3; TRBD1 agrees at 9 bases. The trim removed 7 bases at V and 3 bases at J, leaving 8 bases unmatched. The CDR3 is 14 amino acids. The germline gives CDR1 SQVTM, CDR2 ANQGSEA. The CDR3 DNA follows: TGCAGCGGGGGGAACAGGGGGCAAACAGATACGCAGTATTTT. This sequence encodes CSGGNRGQTDTQYF.

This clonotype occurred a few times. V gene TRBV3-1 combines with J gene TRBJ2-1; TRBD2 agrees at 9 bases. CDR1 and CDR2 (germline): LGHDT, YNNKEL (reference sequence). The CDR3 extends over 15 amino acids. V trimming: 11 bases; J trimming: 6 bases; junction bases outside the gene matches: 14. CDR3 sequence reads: CASTVIAGVVNEQFF. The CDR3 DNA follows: TGTGCCTCCACCGTCATAGCGGGGGTAGTCAATGAGCAGTTCTTC.

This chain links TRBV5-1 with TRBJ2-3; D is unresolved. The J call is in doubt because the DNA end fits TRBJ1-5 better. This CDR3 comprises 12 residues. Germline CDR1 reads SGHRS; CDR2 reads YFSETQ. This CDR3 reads CASSLGEDTQHF. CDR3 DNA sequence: TGCGCCAGCAGCTTGGGAGAGGATACGCAGCATTTT.

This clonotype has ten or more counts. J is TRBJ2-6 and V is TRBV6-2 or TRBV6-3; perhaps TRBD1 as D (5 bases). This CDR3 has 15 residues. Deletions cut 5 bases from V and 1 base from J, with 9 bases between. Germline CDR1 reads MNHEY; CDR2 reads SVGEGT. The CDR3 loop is CASSPGISGANVLTF. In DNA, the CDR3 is TGTGCCAGCAGTCCAGGGATTTCTGGGGCCAACGTCCTGACTTTC.

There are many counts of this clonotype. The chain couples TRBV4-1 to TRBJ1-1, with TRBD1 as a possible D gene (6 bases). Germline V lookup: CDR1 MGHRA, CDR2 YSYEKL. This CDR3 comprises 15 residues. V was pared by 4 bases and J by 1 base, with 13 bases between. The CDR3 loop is CASSPRTGRNTEAFF. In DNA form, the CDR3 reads TGCGCCAGCAGCCCCCGAACAGGGAGGAACACTGAAGCTTTCTTT.

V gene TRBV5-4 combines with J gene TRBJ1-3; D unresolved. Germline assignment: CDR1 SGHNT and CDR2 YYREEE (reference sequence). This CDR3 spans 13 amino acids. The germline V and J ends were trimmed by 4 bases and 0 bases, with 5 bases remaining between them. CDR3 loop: CASSPGSGNTIYF. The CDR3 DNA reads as TGTGCCAGCAGCCCCGGCTCTGGAAACACCATATATTTT.

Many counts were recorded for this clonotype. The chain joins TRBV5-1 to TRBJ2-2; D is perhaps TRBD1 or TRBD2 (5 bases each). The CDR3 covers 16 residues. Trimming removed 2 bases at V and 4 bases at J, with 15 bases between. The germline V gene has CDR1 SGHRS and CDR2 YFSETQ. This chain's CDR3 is CASSFGWGSGTGELFF. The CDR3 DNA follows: TGCGCCAGCAGCTTTGGCTGGGGGTCGGGCACCGGGGAGCTGTTTTTT.

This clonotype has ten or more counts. Here the CDR3 reads CASSLEQYNEQFF. CDR3 coding DNA: TGCGCCAGCAGCTTGGAACAGTACAATGAGCAGTTCTTC. V gene TRBV5-1 combines with J gene TRBJ2-1, with D unresolved. Germline V lookup: CDR1 SGHRS, CDR2 YFSETQ. The germline V and J ends were trimmed by 0 bases and 4 bases, with 5 bases remaining between them. The CDR3 loop spans 13 amino acids.

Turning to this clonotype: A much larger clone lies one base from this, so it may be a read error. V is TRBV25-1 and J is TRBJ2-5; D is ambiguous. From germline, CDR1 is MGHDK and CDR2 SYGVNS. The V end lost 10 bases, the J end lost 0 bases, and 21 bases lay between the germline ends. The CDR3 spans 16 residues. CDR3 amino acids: CAIGPGLPTNQETQYF. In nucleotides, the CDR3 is TGTGCCATCGGCCCCGGGCTCCCGACCAACCAAGAGACCCAGTACTTC.

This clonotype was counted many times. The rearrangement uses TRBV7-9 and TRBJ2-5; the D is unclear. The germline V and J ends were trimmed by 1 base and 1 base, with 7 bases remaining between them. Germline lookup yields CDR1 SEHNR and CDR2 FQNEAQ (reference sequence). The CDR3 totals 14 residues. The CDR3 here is CASSLVTFQETQYF. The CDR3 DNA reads TGTGCCAGCAGCTTAGTGACCTTCCAAGAGACCCAGTACTTC.

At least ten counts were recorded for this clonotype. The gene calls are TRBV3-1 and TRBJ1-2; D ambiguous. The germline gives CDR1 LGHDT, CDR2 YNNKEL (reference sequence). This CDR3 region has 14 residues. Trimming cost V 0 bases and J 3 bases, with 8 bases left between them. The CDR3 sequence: CASSQDLGYYGYTF. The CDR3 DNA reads TGTGCCAGCAGCCAAGATCTCGGATACTATGGCTACACCTTC. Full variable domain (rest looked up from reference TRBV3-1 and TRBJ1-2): DTAVSQTPKYLVTQMGNDKSIKCEQNLGHDTMYWYKQDSKKFLKIMFSYNNKELIINETVPNRFSPKSPDKAHLNLHINSLELGDSAVYFCASSQDLGYYGYTFGSGTRLTVV.

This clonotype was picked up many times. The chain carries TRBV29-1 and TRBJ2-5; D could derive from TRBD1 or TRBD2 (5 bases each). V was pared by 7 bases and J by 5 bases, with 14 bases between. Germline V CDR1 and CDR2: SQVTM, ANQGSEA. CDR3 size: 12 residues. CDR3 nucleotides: TGCAGCGACGGGGCCCAACGGGAGACCCAGTACTTC. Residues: CSDGAQRETQYF.

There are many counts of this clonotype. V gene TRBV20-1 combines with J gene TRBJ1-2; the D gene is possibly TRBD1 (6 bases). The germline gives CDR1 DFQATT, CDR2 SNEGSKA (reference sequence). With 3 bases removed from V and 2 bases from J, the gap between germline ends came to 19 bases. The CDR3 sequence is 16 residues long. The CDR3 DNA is TGCAGTGCTAGGGGATCCCGGACAGCTACAAACTATGGCTACACCTTC. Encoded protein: CSARGSRTATNYGYTF.

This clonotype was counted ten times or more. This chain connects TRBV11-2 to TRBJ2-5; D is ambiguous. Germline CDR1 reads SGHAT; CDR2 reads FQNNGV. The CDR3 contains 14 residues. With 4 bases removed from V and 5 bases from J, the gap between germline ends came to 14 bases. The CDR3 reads CASSWAGALETQYF. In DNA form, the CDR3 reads TGTGCCAGCAGCTGGGCAGGAGCTTTGGAGACCCAGTACTTC.

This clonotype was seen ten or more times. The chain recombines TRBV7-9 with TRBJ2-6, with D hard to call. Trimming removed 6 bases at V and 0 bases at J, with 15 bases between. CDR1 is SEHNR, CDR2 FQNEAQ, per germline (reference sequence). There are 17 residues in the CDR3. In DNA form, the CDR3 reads TGTGCCAGCAGGTCCATAGTGGCTTTCTCTGGGGCCAACGTCCTGACTTTC. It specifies CASRSIVAFSGANVLTF.

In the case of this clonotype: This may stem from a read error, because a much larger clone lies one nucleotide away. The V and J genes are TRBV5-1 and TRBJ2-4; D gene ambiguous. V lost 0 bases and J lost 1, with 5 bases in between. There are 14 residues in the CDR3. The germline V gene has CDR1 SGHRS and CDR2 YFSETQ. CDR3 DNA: TGCGCCAGCAGCTTGGAGATGGCCAAAAACATTCAGTACTTC. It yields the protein CASSLEMAKNIQYF.

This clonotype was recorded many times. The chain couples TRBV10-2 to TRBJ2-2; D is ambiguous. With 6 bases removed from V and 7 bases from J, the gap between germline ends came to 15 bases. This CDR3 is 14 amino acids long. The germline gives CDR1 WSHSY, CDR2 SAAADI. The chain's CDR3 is CASRPESSIGELFF. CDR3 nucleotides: TGCGCCAGCAGGCCAGAGAGTTCCATCGGGGAGCTGTTTTTT.

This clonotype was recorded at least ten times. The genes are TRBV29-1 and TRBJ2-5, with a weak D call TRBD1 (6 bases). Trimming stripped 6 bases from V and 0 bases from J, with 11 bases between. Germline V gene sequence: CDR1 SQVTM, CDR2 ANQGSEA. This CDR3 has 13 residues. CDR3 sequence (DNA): TGCAGCGTCCGAACAGGGTACCAAGAGACCCAGTACTTC. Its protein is CSVRTGYQETQYF. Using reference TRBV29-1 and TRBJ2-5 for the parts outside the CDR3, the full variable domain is SAVISQKPSRDICQRGTSLTIQCQVDSQVTMMFWYRQQPGQSLTLIATANQGSEATYESGFVIDKFPISRPNLTFSTLTVSNMSPEDSSIYLCSVRTGYQETQYFGPGTRLLVL.

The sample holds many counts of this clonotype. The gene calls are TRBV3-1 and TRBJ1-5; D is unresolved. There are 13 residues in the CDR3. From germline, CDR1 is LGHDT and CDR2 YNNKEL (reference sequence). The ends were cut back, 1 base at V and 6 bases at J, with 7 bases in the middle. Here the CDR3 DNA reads TGTGCCAGCAGCCAAGGAGGGAGTCAGCCCCAGCATTTT. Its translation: CASSQGGSQPQHF. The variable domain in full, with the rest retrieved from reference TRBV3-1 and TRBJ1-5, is DTAVSQTPKYLVTQMGNDKSIKCEQNLGHDTMYWYKQDSKKFLKIMFSYNNKELIINETVPNRFSPKSPDKAHLNLHINSLELGDSAVYFCASSQGGSQPQHFGDGTRLSIL.